Below, one TCR beta chain is given with its context. Its cognate antigen has yet to be identified. Base qualities are not provided; no much larger clone lies one nucleotide away. The cohort consisted of more than 650 healthy bone marrow donors. At the time of sampling, every cohort member was nominally healthy, though immune exposures that went unrecorded were likely present. The donor was CMV seronegative and belonged to the group of roughly 330 seronegative cohort members. Every donor gave a peripheral blood sample, and the peripheral blood mononuclear cells from that sample were used for TCR beta sequencing. Genomic DNA extraction from the blood cell samples was performed with the Qiagen DNeasy Blood Extraction Kit. This specimen belongs to a study of cytomegalovirus exposure and HLA in healthy donors (dated by TCRdb to 2016 to 2017). Context from the whole study: An earlier analysis of some 600 of the donors reported about 300 Gb of sequence data and 117 million unique TCR beta sequences obtained from around 170 million T cells. About 330 gigabases of sequencing data and around 85 million unique TCR sequences made up an early release that covered some 640 HLA-typed donors. Among the roughly 370 genotyped donors, more than 70% belonged to the genetic ancestry cluster associated with self-reported Caucasian donors. The study aimed to test whether signatures of past pathogen exposure could be identified by cataloging public T cell receptors. Using immunosequencing, the study profiled T cell repertoires from some 670 subjects and related those repertoires to cytomegalovirus serostatus. Besides the first cohort of approximately 710 subjects, a separate validation cohort made up of some 110 different subjects was used. To predict cytomegalovirus infection status, the study brought together high-throughput TCR immunosequencing, statistical association of individual TCRs with disease status, and machine learning. A later analysis re-examined previously published TCR beta repertoires from hundreds of donors and added high-resolution HLA genotyping to investigate patterns of TCR occurrence. Rather than using new phenotypic data, the later analysis identified candidate immune exposures from TCR beta sequences and from how often those sequences occurred across donors. To decide whether each TCR beta V gene segment behaved as functional or pseudogenic, an earlier analysis of some 600 of the donors relied on high-throughput TCR beta sequencing. Donor age, sex, ethnicity and CMV serostatus were compiled together with the repertoire data. Genome-wide SNP genotypes for about 65% of the roughly 670 donors were used in a later genetic analysis, which treated that subset as a discovery cohort. All discovery cohort repertoires had been generated on a single sequencing platform. Class I and class II HLA loci were covered by the typing at four-digit resolution. Typing coverage varied by locus: roughly 629-630 donors for A, B, C, DRB1 and DQB1; approximately 520 for DQA1; over 600 for DPA1; approximately 490 for DPB1. Four to six DR-DQ haplotypes were handled as single units for association and clustering, since linkage in the cohort was strong. On average, around 240,000 unique TCR beta nucleotide sequences were sequenced per donor among 300 to 500 genotyped donors of the cohort, with approximately 18% of those sequences being non-productive.

Sequences MDHEN (CDR1) and SYDVKM (CDR2) are obtained from the germline V gene. V loses 7 bases, J loses 2 bases, and the germline ends lie 12 bases apart. Including the terminal cysteine and phenylalanine, the CDR3 comprises 14 residues. Of the read, only the CDR3 DNA is kept; its 42 bases are in frame from base 1. Broader findings and caveats from the paper: According to a later analysis, parvovirus B19, influenza, CMV and Epstein-Barr virus appeared linked to several top co-occurrence clusters. An association between a missense DCLRE1C variant and V-gene and J-gene trimming of TCR beta chains was found in a later genetic analysis and replicated in an independent cohort. In both the original and validation cohorts, the classifier was reported to diagnose cytomegalovirus status with high specificity and sensitivity. A further reported finding was that TCR beta sequences accurately predicted the HLA-A and HLA-B alleles for most subjects in the first cohort. The 87-base-pair reads could not distinguish some IMGT-functional V segments, including TRBV6-2 and TRBV6-3, so those segments were excluded. The presence/absence analyses assumed that sequencing depth was roughly uniform across donors, and that assumption may not be true. Linkage disequilibrium might explain the correlated functional status among segregating V segments, but an unknown experimental factor could not be ruled out. A few of the identified cytomegalovirus-associated TCR beta chains were confirmed in vitro to be specific for cytomegalovirus antigens. Most CMV-associated TCR beta chains appeared to be HLA-restricted in a later analysis, and the HLA associations seemed to be driven largely by CMV exposure. Compared with equally common non-associated chains, HLA-associated TCR beta chains in a later analysis were more clonally expanded and had lower generation probabilities. The authors suggested that the approach could potentially be generalized to other disease states and immunological phenotypes. Most TCR sequences were seen in very few donors, while some public TCRs were found in many individuals. In a later analysis, the rate of TCR association differed among HLA loci, with DRB1 alleles having the most associated TCRs and HLA-C alleles having the fewest. Because HLA typing was missing for some donors at each locus, association tests included only the typed subset. In this cohort, only TCR beta chains were sequenced, and detectable features were limited by the absence of alpha or paired-chain data. At a false discovery rate of 0.05, a later analysis linked some 18,000 TCR beta sequences to specific HLA alleles. The study gave a list of roughly 150 TCR beta chains associated with cytomegalovirus. Seventeen rarely observed V segments, including chromosome 9 orphons, were excluded from the earlier analysis of approximately 600 of the donors because counts were too low. When HLA alleles, especially DR and DQ, strongly co-occurred, attributing TCR associations to individual alleles was difficult. According to a later genetic analysis, donors in an Asian-associated ancestry cluster had fewer N-insertions in productive TCRs than the approximately 710-donor mean. The sequencing pipeline was judged likely to have produced a cluster of highly shared sequence variants as a technical artifact. For the cohort, immune exposure information was limited to CMV serostatus. In an earlier analysis of some 500 of the donors, most TCR beta V segments appeared in productive rearrangements about 87% or about 30% of the time, broadly matching IMGT annotations.

Libraries came from the immunoSEQ multiplex PCR assay. For the multiplex PCR, a mixture combining 60 forward primers for TCR Vbeta segments and 13 reverse primers for TCR Jbeta segments was used. A multiplex PCR assay on genomic DNA amplified the CDR3 region of rearranged TCR beta genes. On the Illumina HiSeq System, the amplified TCR beta libraries were sequenced as 87-base-pair reads. The study's processing was this. In a later analysis, approximately 74 million unique TCR beta chains were counted across the roughly 670 repertoires, and roughly 10 million of these chains were shared by at least two donors. To remove PCR and sequencing errors, raw reads were error-corrected and collapsed into unique sequences using a nearest-neighbor algorithm that merged closely related sequences. CDR3 sequences were aligned to IMGT reference sequences to assign V, D and J gene segments. For a sequence to be retained, a match of at least six nucleotides was required to both a V gene segment and a J gene segment. A rearrangement counted as productive if the CDR3 had no stop codons and remained in frame with V and J, and every other rearrangement counted as non-productive. Following IMGT convention, CDR3 was defined as the stretch from the second conserved V-encoded cysteine up to the conserved J-encoded phenylalanine. In an earlier analysis of 500 to 650 of the donors, sequences lacking an unambiguous match to a single V gene segment were excluded. An earlier analysis of almost 600 of the donors classified V segments as functional when productive rearrangements were above 56.7% and as segregating when the standard deviation between donors was above 5%. A statistical classification framework was built to diagnose cytomegalovirus status from the catalog of TCR beta chain sequences. In a later analysis, V and J genes were assigned by comparing TCR nucleotide sequences against IMGT/GENE-DB human TR gene sequences. In a later analysis, CDR3 sequences and most-parsimonious VDJ recombination scenarios were assigned using the TCRdist pipeline. In a later analysis, each TCR beta chain was defined by its CDR3 amino acid sequence together with its V-gene family, and reads without a unique V-gene family were excluded. As a way to deal with suspected cross-contamination and a sequencing artifact, a later analysis dropped under 600 nucleotide sequences that were highly shared and had low generation probability. In a later analysis, a clonal expansion index for each public chain was calculated from normalized within-repertoire ranks of inferred template counts. Generation probabilities in a later analysis came from a VDJ recombination model fitted to out-of-frame rearrangements, and those results were checked against IGoR. In a later analysis, TCR-TCR, TCR-HLA and TCR-CMV co-occurrence was scored with hypergeometric tests, and a repertoire-size bias correction was applied to TCR pairs. In a later analysis, false discovery rates were estimated by permuting HLA or CMV assignments 20 times. In a later analysis, co-occurring TCRs were grouped with DBSCAN, and TCRdist sequence similarity was added when clustering was performed within HLA-allele-positive subsets. Repertoires with fewer than 30,000 or more than 120,000 public chains, plus five repertoires with anomalous nucleotide sharing, were excluded from co-occurrence clustering. The immuneACCESS repertoire file appears here via TCRdb, limited to in-frame rearrangements. These files lack a portion of the clones; in checked studies, under half of the deficit traces to unresolved V genes, and the cause of the others is not known. That table gives V, J and clone size, and the DNA gave D and trimming. The sample table records about 130,000 clones; about 8.5% of these occur just once. About 5.5% of the sample goes to the ten largest clones.

Sequencing input: PBMCs. Recombination joined TRBV28 with TRBJ1-5; TRBD1 is a weak D gene call, 5 bases matching. The receptor's source is a man between 40 and 49 years old in good health and CMV-seronegative. The CDR3 amino acid sequence is: CASTTTRGNQPQHF. In nucleotides, the sequence is TGTGCCAGCACCACAACCAGGGGCAATCAGCCCCAGCATTTT.